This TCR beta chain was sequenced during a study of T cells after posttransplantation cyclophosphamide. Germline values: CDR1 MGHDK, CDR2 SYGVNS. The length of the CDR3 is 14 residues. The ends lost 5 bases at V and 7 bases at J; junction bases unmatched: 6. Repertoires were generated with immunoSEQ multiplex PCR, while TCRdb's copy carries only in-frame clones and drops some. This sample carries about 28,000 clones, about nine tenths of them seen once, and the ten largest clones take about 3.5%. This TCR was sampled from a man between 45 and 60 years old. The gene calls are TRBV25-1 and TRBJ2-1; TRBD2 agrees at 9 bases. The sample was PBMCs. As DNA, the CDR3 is TGTGCCAGCAGTATAGCGGGAGTTGCGAATGAGCAGTTCTTC. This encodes CASSIAGVANEQFF.